The clone carrying this T cell receptor (beta chain) occurred a few times. The antigen is undetermined. Using immunoSEQ multiplex PCR, the repertoire was profiled, and TCRdb retains in-frame clones only, with some absent. The data contain tens of thousands of clones, 87% of them singletons. These data are taken from a study of OX40 agonist ivuxolimab in advanced cancers. Study results and caveats: Blood T cells, both CD4+ and CD8+, expanded clonally by week 6 at 0.1 to 3.0 mg/kg.

V was pared by 4 bases and J by 1 base, with 11 bases between. Germline loops: CDR1 LNHDA, CDR2 SQIVND (reference sequence). The CDR3 extends over 14 amino acids. This TCR derives from an adult with an advanced solid tumor such as melanoma, head and neck, liver or kidney cancer. The gene calls are TRBV19 and TRBJ2-7, with no clear D. Sample: CD4+ or CD8+ T cells sorted from blood, taken in a trial of the OX40 agonist ivuxolimab. The CDR3, as DNA: TGTGCCAGTAGTAGGTCAGGTTCATCCTACGAGCAGTACGTC. It yields the protein CASSRSGSSYEQYV.